This T cell receptor (beta chain) was recorded in a study of shared clonotypes between healthy human individuals. Generated by immunoSEQ multiplex PCR, the TCRdb table keeps only in-frame clones and is missing some. The sample lists roughly 650,000 clones; approximately 97% were seen once. From CD4+ cells came CD45RA+ naive and CD45RA-negative memory subsets. Sequenced material: naive CD4+ T cells sorted from blood. As to subset: CD45RA+ positively selected. This sequence was found in a woman in her twenties or thirties in good health.

In DNA, the CDR3 is TGTGCCAGCATGGGATCGGGAGGCAATCAGCCCCAGCATTTT. Translating gives CASMGSGGNQPQHF. The chain carries TRBV28 and TRBJ1-5; D uncertain. The ends were cut back, 7 bases at V and 2 bases at J, with 12 bases in the middle. CDR3 size: 14 residues. Germline values: CDR1 MDHEN, CDR2 SYDVKM.